This T cell receptor beta chain emerged from a study of cytomegalovirus exposure and HLA in healthy donors. Findings and limits, study-wide: One variant, a missense change in DCLRE1C, was linked in a later analysis to TCR beta V- and J-gene trimming.

There are 14 residues in the CDR3. Per the germline V gene, CDR1 is MNHEY and CDR2 is SVGAGI. The V and J ends lost 6 bases and 0 bases respectively, with 10 bases between them. This clone was counted only a few times. Its antigen remains unidentified. With 60 Vbeta and 13 Jbeta primers, the PCR was carried out. This table comes from immunoSEQ multiplex PCR, and its TCRdb copy is limited to in-frame clones, with some not included. The data hold roughly 62,000 clones, with roughly 75% observed a single time. The sequenced sample consisted of PBMCs. This sequence was found in a young woman in good health and CMV-seronegative. V gene TRBV6-5 combines with J gene TRBJ2-3, with a tentative D call TRBD1 (6 bases). CDR3 bases: TGTGCCAGCAGCCTCGGACAGAGCACAGATACGCAGTATTTT. It encodes CASSLGQSTDTQYF.